This paragraph covers one TCR beta chain sequence. There are a few counts of this clone. What this receptor recognizes is not known. Per-base qualities were not stored, and no clone one base away is much larger. This entry comes from a study of blood T cell repertoires in COVID-19 (TCRdb year 2020). With regard to the full study: Collaborator samples came from the United States, Italy and Spain and covered acute and convalescent phases of COVID-19. The prospective study material was composed of cDNA or gDNA derived from T cells, B-cell-depleted T cells, or PBMCs. A freely available public database, intended as a resource for researchers studying the immune response to SARS-CoV-2, is where the repertoires were released. A de-identified subject ID, COVID-19 status, age in years and sex were almost always included in the sample metadata. HLA class I and class II types, where available, came from metadata supplied by the sample provider rather than from assay-based typing. Samples came from the ongoing ImmuneRACE study (first 160 participants) plus 1,254 subjects from 6 global collaborators. The dataset comprised deeply sampled blood TCRbeta repertoires from subjects exposed to, actively infected with, or recovered from COVID-19. Results and caveats for the whole study, not just this receptor: Clinical and demographic metadata were provided uncurated, with the amount varying by source and participant.

TCRbeta CDR3 regions were amplified from genomic DNA using the immunoSEQ Assay, a bias-controlled multiplex PCR. On the study's bioinformatics: Nucleated cell counts per sample were estimated from amplification of reference gene primers within the assay. To quantify the absolute abundance of each unique TCRbeta CDR3 rearrangement, sequence reads were collapsed and filtered. For each sample, productive Simpson clonality was calculated as the square root of Simpson's diversity index across productive rearrangements. TCRdb limited this immuneACCESS table to in-frame rearrangements with V and J called. A share of clones is missing; checked studies link under half to unresolved V genes, and the rest is unexplained. D and trimming come from the DNA, and the V and J calls and clone size come from that table. Counted in this sample were around 100,000 clones; about 86% of them appeared once. Around 3.2% of the sample lies in the top ten.

The collaborating institutions used their own protocols to collect whole blood in K2EDTA tubes. Collaborator samples were shipped for TCRbeta analysis as frozen whole blood, isolated PBMCs, or DNA extracted from either sample type. The V end loses 2 bases and the J end loses 1 base, and a stretch of 4 bases separates them. For CDR1 and CDR2, the germline V gene lists SGDLS and YYNGEE. From cysteine to phenylalanine, the CDR3 is 14 amino acids long. Only the CDR3 portion is preserved as DNA: 42 bases, with reading frame beginning at the first base. The V gene is TRBV9 and the J gene is TRBJ2-6; the D segment cannot be called with confidence. The specimen was peripheral blood. The TCR was taken from a human donor in a cohort sampled during active COVID-19. The nucleotide sequence reads TGTGCCAGCAGCGTCGGGTCTGGGGCCAACGTCCTGACTTTC. Translated, this is CASSVGSGANVLTF.